What follows are 32 T cell receptor beta chains derived from one specimen sequenced in a study of human T cells and chemical hapten exposure (dated by TCRdb to the early 2020s). This sample's time point label indicates: patch test 2, 6 weeks after DPC sensitization. The treatment or condition label, as the study defines it: therapeutic diphenylcyclopropenone sensitization with weekly scalp DPC. Library creation used RACE. TCRdb shows the sequencer as NextSeq 500. Using fastp trimming at Q25 and MiXCR clonotype assembly, TCRdb reanalyzed the public sequencing data and kept in-frame beta chains. Rows merge per CDR3 protein into single entries with the most common DNA and genes. This sample holds 110,000 to 150,000 distinct CDR3 sequences; 12% were observed only once. The top ten clonotypes cover more than 1.1% of the sample. The sequencing here drew on whole blood, taken in connection with sensitization to the hapten diphenylcyclopropenone (DPC). Receptors were obtained from a woman between 45 and 65 years old with alopecia areata. Some clones in this sample may be carry-over from other donors' samples.

The chain couples TRBV29-1 to TRBJ2-5, with D hard to call. V lost 7 bases, J lost 5 bases, and 11 bases lay in between. Per the germline V gene, CDR1 is SQVTM and CDR2 is ANQGSEA. The CDR3 totals 11 residues. The CDR3 region is CSATASETQYF. DNA of the CDR3: TGCAGCGCCACAGCCTCGGAGACCCAGTACTTC. The entire variable domain, with the rest obtained from reference TRBV29-1 and TRBJ2-5, is as follows: SAVISQKPSRDICQRGTSLTIQCQVDSQVTMMFWYRQQPGQSLTLIATANQGSEATYESGFVIDKFPISRPNLTFSTLTVSNMSPEDSSIYLCSATASETQYFGPGTRLLVL.

This clonotype has a count of ten or more. The chain links TRBV28 to TRBJ2-7; weak D call: TRBD2 (5 bases). Germline values: CDR1 MDHEN, CDR2 SYDVKM. Trimming stripped 7 bases from V and 2 bases from J, with 12 bases between. The CDR3 is 13 residues long. CDR3 bases: TGTGCCAGCAATTCCCCTAGCCCCTACGAGCAGTACTTC. This gives the protein CASNSPSPYEQYF. Full variable domain (rest looked up from reference TRBV28 and TRBJ2-7): DVKVTQSSRYLVKRTGEKVFLECVQDMDHENMFWYRQDPGLGLRLIYFSYDVKMKEKGDIPEGYSVSREKKERFSLILESASTNQTSMYLCASNSPSPYEQYFGPGTRLTVT.

This clonotype appeared many times. V usage is TRBV5-1 and J usage is TRBJ2-1; 8 bases line up with TRBD2. Germline CDR1 reads SGHRS; CDR2 reads YFSETQ. The trim removed 0 bases at V and 11 bases at J, leaving 4 bases unmatched. The CDR3 sequence is 13 residues long. The CDR3 loop reads CASSLVLAAQQFF. Here the CDR3 DNA reads TGCGCCAGCAGCTTGGTACTAGCGGCCCAGCAGTTCTTC. Based on the CDR3 plus reference TRBV5-1 and TRBJ2-1, the full variable domain is KAGVTQTPRYLIKTRGQQVTLSCSPISGHRSVSWYQQTPGQGLQFLFEYFSETQRNKGNFPGRFSGRQFSNSRSEMNVSTLELGDSALYLCASSLVLAAQQFFGPGTRLTVL.

The gene calls are TRBV7-6 and TRBJ2-1, with TRBD2 identical over 9 bases. This CDR3 contains 15 residues. Germline lookup yields CDR1 SGHVS and CDR2 FNYEAQ. V was pared by 0 bases and J by 7 bases, with 4 bases of the junction left unmatched. CDR3 nucleotides: TGTGCCAGCAGCTTAGCGGGCGGGAGGGGGAATGAGCAGTTCTTC. It is translated as CASSLAGGRGNEQFF.

This clonotype was found a few times. The rearrangement uses TRBV29-1 and TRBJ2-7; a possible D gene is TRBD1 (7 bases). This CDR3 has 14 amino acids. V dropped 5 bases and J dropped 3 bases, with 17 bases sitting between them. Germline V gives CDR1 SQVTM, CDR2 ANQGSEA. The CDR3 spells CSVTAGGRFYEQYF. The DNA of the CDR3 is TGCAGCGTTACCGCAGGGGGGCGATTCTACGAGCAGTACTTC.

This clonotype came up a few times. This sequence joins TRBV18 and TRBJ1-3; possibly TRBD1 for D (6 bases). V was trimmed by 3 bases and J by 1 base, leaving 13 bases between them. CDR3 length: 16 residues. Germline V gives CDR1 KGHSH, CDR2 LQKENI. DNA for the CDR3: TGTGCCAGCTCACCGGTGACAGGAGGTTCTGGAAACACCATATATTTT. Amino acid sequence: CASSPVTGGSGNTIYF.

Many counts were recorded for this clonotype. The chain joins TRBV10-3 to TRBJ2-5; TRBD2 matches at 13 bases. This CDR3 is built from 15 residues. Germline V gives CDR1 ENHRY, CDR2 SYGVKD. The V gene end was trimmed by 8 bases and the J gene end by 5 bases; junction bases not matched to a gene: 8. CDR3 protein: CAIGGLAGAQETQYF. For the CDR3, the DNA is TGTGCCATCGGCGGACTAGCGGGAGCTCAGGAGACCCAGTACTTC.

This clonotype was recorded a few times. The chain recombines TRBV5-4 with TRBJ2-1; the D is unclear. The CDR3 is 13 residues long. V lost 5 bases and J 3 bases, leaving 9 bases between the germline ends. Germline lookup yields CDR1 SGHNT and CDR2 YYREEE (reference sequence). In nucleotides, the CDR3 is TGTGCCAGCAGTTTCCACGTCTACAATGAGCAGTTCTTC. This gives the protein CASSFHVYNEQFF.

The chain couples TRBV5-1 to TRBJ2-5, with unresolved D. The V gene's germline CDR1 is SGHRS and CDR2 YFSETQ. The CDR3 has 15 residues. The V end lost 0 bases, the J end lost 4 bases, and 13 bases lay between the germline ends. The CDR3 sequence: CASSLGRGSTETQYF. The CDR3 region has the DNA TGCGCCAGCAGCTTGGGACGCGGTAGTACAGAGACCCAGTACTTC.

This clonotype showed up just a few times. The V call is TRBV11-1, the J call TRBJ2-6; TRBD2 matches at 11 bases. The V segment lost 0 bases and the J segment 2 bases; nucleotides outside the gene matches: 0. Germline V gene sequence: CDR1 SGHAT, CDR2 FQDESV (reference sequence). The CDR3 totals 17 residues. For the CDR3, the DNA is TGTGCCAGCAGCTTAGCACTAGCGGGAGCTGGGGCCAACGTCCTGACTTTC. Translation: CASSLALAGAGANVLTF.

This clonotype was seen at least ten times. J is TRBJ2-7 and V is TRBV5-1; 9 nucleotides line up with TRBD2. From germline, CDR1 is SGHRS and CDR2 YFSETQ. Losses at the gene ends were 1 base for V and 1 base for J; bases not matched to a gene: 3. CDR3 length: 15 residues. The chain's CDR3 is CASSLSLAGSYEQYF. CDR3 sequence (DNA): TGCGCCAGCAGCTTGTCGCTAGCGGGGTCCTACGAGCAGTACTTC.

Turning to this clonotype: Being one base from a much bigger clone, this may be a read error. V is TRBV24-1 and J is TRBJ2-6; 7 positions agree with TRBD1. The V gene's germline CDR1 is KGHDR and CDR2 SFDVKD. Germline trimming cut 3 bases from V and 8 bases from J; bases unmatched to any gene: 9. The CDR3 consists of 16 residues. Here the CDR3 reads CATSDRTGAGTNVLTF. CDR3 sequence (DNA): TGTGCCACCAGTGATCGAACAGGGGCCGGGACCAACGTCCTGACTTTC.

This clonotype was recorded many times. The chain couples TRBV7-3 to TRBJ2-5, with 13 bases that match TRBD2. The CDR3 extends over 16 amino acids. Trimming cost V 4 bases and J 4 bases; bases outside gene matches: 6. In germline, CDR1 is SGHTA, CDR2 FQGTGA. CDR3 protein: CASSWGLAGSGETQYF. The CDR3 coding sequence is TGTGCCAGCAGCTGGGGACTAGCGGGATCTGGAGAGACCCAGTACTTC.

The chain uses TRBV7-3 and TRBJ2-2; D might be TRBD1 (5 bases). V was shortened by 1 base and J by 1 base, with 7 bases between the two germline ends. CDR1 is SGHTA and CDR2 is FQGTGA in the germline V gene. The CDR3 is 15 amino acids. CDR3: CASSLRGWNTGELFF. CDR3 nucleotides: TGTGCCAGCAGCTTAAGGGGCTGGAACACCGGGGAGCTGTTTTTT.

Only a few counts were recorded for this clonotype. CDR3 region: CSGVGQGANTGELFF. The CDR3, as DNA: TGCAGCGGGGTCGGACAGGGGGCGAACACCGGGGAGCTGTTTTTT. The chain has TRBV29-1 and TRBJ2-2; 10 nucleotides agree with TRBD1. The CDR3 spans 15 residues. CDR1 and CDR2 (germline): SQVTM, ANQGSEA. J gave up 0 bases and V 7 bases, and 5 bases lay outside the gene matches.

This clonotype came up many times. The chain combines TRBV18 with TRBJ2-1; possible D gene TRBD2, 6 bases. This CDR3 is built from 13 residues. V lost 0 bases, J lost 6 bases, and 6 bases lay in between. Per the germline V gene, CDR1 is KGHSH and CDR2 is LQKENI. The DNA for the CDR3 is TGTGCCAGCTCACCACCGACTAGCAATGAGCAGTTCTTC. Its protein is CASSPPTSNEQFF.

This clonotype was seen many times. The junction departs from the called germline gene at one end, perhaps through a read error. V is TRBV7-3 and J is TRBJ2-5; D ambiguous. In germline, CDR1 is SGHTA, CDR2 FQGTGA. This CDR3 contains 11 residues. In DNA, the CDR3 is TGTGCCAGCAGCACCCAAAAGACCCAGTACTTC. Protein product: CASSTQKTQYF.

This clonotype was found many times. This rearrangement joins TRBV20-1 to TRBJ2-3, with D perhaps being TRBD1 or TRBD2 (5 bases each). Germline CDR1 is DFQATT and CDR2 is SNEGSKA (reference sequence). This CDR3 has 15 amino acids. The V gene lost 1 base and the J gene lost 2 bases, with 13 bases spanning the gap. The CDR3 region is CSARAGLGDTDTQYF. Here the CDR3 DNA reads TGCAGTGCTAGAGCGGGGCTAGGGGACACAGATACGCAGTATTTT.

V is TRBV14 and J is TRBJ1-4; possibly TRBD1 for D (5 bases). The CDR3 totals 17 residues. In germline, CDR1 is SGHDN, CDR2 FVKESK. V lost 5 bases and J lost 0, with 16 bases in between. CDR3 nucleotides: TGTGCCAGCAGCGGGAGGACACTAGTTGCAACTAATGAAAAACTGTTTTTT. This translates into CASSGRTLVATNEKLFF.

This clonotype was picked up a small number of times. The gene calls are TRBV12-3 or TRBV12-4 and TRBJ1-5; a weak D match, TRBD1 (5 bases). The V end was cut by 6 bases, the J end by 3 bases, with 12 bases between. The CDR3 extends over 14 amino acids. The DNA for the CDR3 is TGTGCCAGCAGATACCAGGGATACAATCAGCCCCAGCATTTT. Amino acids: CASRYQGYNQPQHF.

The chain carries TRBV27 and TRBJ1-1; weak D call: TRBD1 (5 bases). CDR1 and CDR2 (germline): MNHEY, SMNVEV (reference sequence). The CDR3 totals 14 residues. The V end lost 3 bases, the J end lost 0 bases, and 8 bases lay between the germline ends. The CDR3 is CASSFRGMNTEAFF. In nucleotides, the CDR3 is TGTGCCAGCAGTTTTCGGGGCATGAACACTGAAGCTTTCTTT.

This clonotype turned up a few times. The chain uses TRBV5-4 and TRBJ2-2; 8 bases fit TRBD1. This CDR3 is built from 15 residues. After removal of 4 bases from V and 1 base from J, the junction contained 3 bases not matched to a gene. Germline V CDR1 and CDR2: SGHNT, YYREEE (reference sequence). The CDR3 DNA follows: TGTGCCAGCAGCCGGGGACAGGAGAACACCGGGGAGCTGTTTTTT. This sequence encodes CASSRGQENTGELFF.

This clonotype appeared a few times. V gene TRBV3-1 combines with J gene TRBJ2-1, with no clear D. V dropped 5 bases and J dropped 3 bases, with 8 bases sitting between them. This CDR3 has 13 residues. The germline V gene encodes CDR1 LGHDT and CDR2 YNNKEL (reference sequence). DNA of the CDR3: TGTGCCAGCAGCACGACAAACTACAATGAGCAGTTCTTC. Its translation is CASSTTNYNEQFF.

This clonotype turned up a few times. The J gene is TRBJ2-7, the V gene TRBV5-1; D might be TRBD1 (6 bases). Per the germline V gene, CDR1 is SGHRS and CDR2 is YFSETQ. With 4 bases removed from V and 1 base from J, the gap between germline ends came to 12 bases. The CDR3 runs 14 residues. CDR3 nucleotide sequence: TGCGCCAGCAGCGCGCGGACAGCTTCCTACGAGCAGTACTTC. Protein product: CASSARTASYEQYF.

This clonotype came up many times. This chain connects TRBV2 to TRBJ2-7; D is possibly TRBD2 (5 bases). Germline values: CDR1 SNHLY, CDR2 FYNNEI. The V end was cut by 1 base, the J end by 0 bases, with 7 bases between. This CDR3 region has 14 residues. The CDR3 DNA sequence: TGTGCCAGCAGTGAAGTTGGAGGCTCCTACGAGCAGTACTTC. This encodes CASSEVGGSYEQYF.

This chain joins TRBV5-1 and TRBJ1-2; no definite D call. The CDR3 contains 15 residues. Germline V lookup: CDR1 SGHRS, CDR2 YFSETQ. V was clipped by 4 bases and J by 6 bases, with 19 bases between them. Here the CDR3 DNA reads TGCGCCAGCAGCGTGGCACAGACAACTAGGGATGGCTACACCTTC. Its translation is CASSVAQTTRDGYTF.

In its sample, this clonotype was seen a few times. This chain connects TRBV7-9 to TRBJ2-3, with D possibly being TRBD2 (5 bases). The CDR3 loop spans 13 amino acids. The V gene lost 8 bases and the J gene lost 2 bases, with 11 bases spanning the gap. From germline, CDR1 is SEHNR and CDR2 FQNEAQ (reference sequence). This chain's CDR3 is CASSRAVTDTQYF. In DNA, the CDR3 is TGTGCCAGCTCGAGGGCAGTCACAGATACGCAGTATTTT.

This clonotype was counted between two and nine times. CDR3 sequence (DNA): TGCGCCAGCAGCCAACTAGGGTTAAGCTCCTACGAGCAGTACTTC. Translating gives CASSQLGLSSYEQYF. The rearrangement uses TRBV4-1 and TRBJ2-7, with D unresolved. V dropped 2 bases and J dropped 0 bases, with 11 bases sitting between them. Germline assignment: CDR1 MGHRA and CDR2 YSYEKL. CDR3 length: 15 residues.

The chain employs TRBV11-2 and TRBJ2-1, with TRBD2 matching over 13 bases. The V segment lost 5 bases and the J segment 0 bases; nucleotides outside the gene matches: 19. The CDR3 runs 22 residues. Germline CDR1 and CDR2: SGHAT and FQNNGV. CDR3 residues: CASSRTFSPGLAGTNSYNEQFF. Written as DNA, the CDR3 is TGTGCCAGCAGCCGTACTTTCTCCCCGGGACTAGCGGGAACGAACTCCTACAATGAGCAGTTCTTC. Variable domain in full (rest from reference TRBV11-2 and TRBJ2-1): EAGVAQSPRYKIIEKRQSVAFWCNPISGHATLYWYQQILGQGPKLLIQFQNNGVVDDSQLPKDRFSAERLKGVDSTLKIQPAKLEDSAVYLCASSRTFSPGLAGTNSYNEQFFGPGTRLTVL.

In its sample, this clonotype was seen a few times. The genes are TRBV6-4 and TRBJ1-1; D remains unclear. V was shortened by 8 bases and J by 5 bases, with 9 bases between the two germline ends. CDR1 is MRHNA and CDR2 is SNTAGT in the germline V gene. The CDR3 is 11 residues long. The CDR3 loop is CASRHGTEAFF. The CDR3 bases are TGTGCCAGCCGTCACGGGACTGAAGCTTTCTTT.

This rearrangement joins TRBV2 to TRBJ2-2, with D perhaps TRBD2 (5 bases). CDR3 length equals 13 residues. Germline V gives CDR1 SNHLY, CDR2 FYNNEI. Trimming pared 4 bases from V and 7 bases from J, leaving 10 bases between. CDR3 loop: CASSVADFGELFF. DNA for the CDR3: TGTGCCAGCAGTGTGGCGGACTTCGGGGAGCTGTTTTTT.

The chain recombines TRBV10-2 with TRBJ2-7, with TRBD2 matching 8 bases. CDR1 is WSHSY and CDR2 is SAAADI in the germline V gene. CDR3 size: 13 residues. The J segment lost 6 bases and the V segment lost 6 bases, leaving 7 bases of the junction unmatched. The CDR3 nucleotides read TGCGCCAGCAGGCTGGGCGGGAGGCCCGAGCAGTACTTC. It yields the protein CASRLGGRPEQYF.